This paragraph reports one T cell receptor beta chain. This entry is derived from a study of blood T cell repertoires in COVID-19. Trimming cost V 4 bases and J 4 bases, with 20 bases left between them. CDR1 SGHRS and CDR2 YFSETQ come from the germline V gene. The CDR3 is 16 amino acids. Method: immunoSEQ multiplex PCR; TCRdb's copy keeps in-frame clones and lacks some. This table holds about 230,000 clones, around 84% found once. The chain joins TRBV5-1 to TRBJ1-1, with D possibly being TRBD1 (5 bases). The clonotype was recovered from a man aged 50 to 59 with COVID-19, enrolled during active disease. Sequencing was performed on peripheral blood. CDR3 in DNA: TGCGCCAGCAGCGCCACCGGACCCCGGGGGGGCACTGAAGCTTTCTTT. It yields the protein CASSATGPRGGTEAFF. Variable domain in full (rest from reference TRBV5-1 and TRBJ1-1): KAGVTQTPRYLIKTRGQQVTLSCSPISGHRSVSWYQQTPGQGLQFLFEYFSETQRNKGNFPGRFSGRQFSNSRSEMNVSTLELGDSALYLCASSATGPRGGTEAFFGQGTRLTVV.